This T cell receptor beta chain derives from a study of blood T cell repertoires in COVID-19. Study summary: Acute and convalescent COVID-19 samples came from the United States, Italy and Spain.

Sequencing used immunoSEQ multiplex PCR; TCRdb keeps in-frame clones, though not all of them. The sample holds about 270,000 clones, 75% to 95% seen once. Germline V CDR1 and CDR2: SGHAT, FQNNGV. Trimming cost V 2 bases and J 1 base; bases outside gene matches: 14. This CDR3 region has 19 residues. This clonotype originated in a man in his forties or fifties who had been exposed to COVID-19. The sequencing sample was made of PBMCs or T cells enriched from blood (not recorded which). The chain carries TRBV11-2 and TRBJ1-1, with 9 positions matching TRBD1. In DNA, the CDR3 is TGTGCCAGCAGCTTATTAGTTTTTGGGACAGGGACGGCGAACACTGAAGCTTTCTTT. Translated, it gives CASSLLVFGTGTANTEAFF. Using reference TRBV11-2 and TRBJ1-1 for the parts outside the CDR3, the full variable domain is EAGVAQSPRYKIIEKRQSVAFWCNPISGHATLYWYQQILGQGPKLLIQFQNNGVVDDSQLPKDRFSAERLKGVDSTLKIQPAKLEDSAVYLCASSLLVFGTGTANTEAFFGQGTRLTVV.